This T cell receptor beta chain derives from a study of identical twins. Study-level results: Models predicted less out-of-frame TCR alpha sharing in monozygotic twins than was found.

TCRdb analysed the 5' RACE reads with MiXCR anew, one entry per CDR3 protein. This table has nearly 200,000 distinct CDR3 sequences, 15% to 20% appearing once. On this clonotype itself: Its antigen remains unidentified.

The sample also formed part of further work on T cells expressing NK-cell markers.

This sequence originates from a woman between 18 and 29 years old in good health. The source material was CD8+ T cells sorted from blood.

CDR3: CSVGQNEAFF. In DNA, the CDR3 is TGCAGCGTTGGACAGAATGAAGCTTTCTTT. The chain links TRBV29-1 to TRBJ1-1; TRBD1 might be the D (5 bases). Germline V lookup: CDR1 SQVTM, CDR2 ANQGSEA. This CDR3 has 10 amino acids. V lost 4 bases and J lost 7, with 7 bases in between.